The rows below give T cell receptor beta chains drawn from one sample of a study of T cell responses to AZD1222 COVID-19 vaccine. Repertoires were generated with immunoSEQ multiplex PCR, while TCRdb's copy carries only in-frame clones and drops some. Of around 100,000 clones listed, over 75% are singletons. Sequencing used peripheral blood, obtained 28 days after the second AZD1222 dose. The receptors were gathered from an adult who received the AZD1222 COVID-19 vaccine. Each CDR3 is given without its conserved first and last residue.

v_call	j_call	cdr3_aa
TRBV5-1	TRBJ2-3	ASSPARGGGTDTQY
TRBV2	TRBJ1-1	ASSLRGMNTEAF
TRBV5-1	TRBJ2-3	ASSLEFDTQY
TRBV7-8	TRBJ1-6	ASSPRTDLSPLH
TRBV29-1	TRBJ2-3	SVEGSDTQY
TRBV20-1	TRBJ2-7	SASLTVGHEQY
TRBV20-1	TRBJ1-2	SRQGPYGYT
TRBV9	TRBJ2-3	ASSVQGAGVSTDTQY
TRBV12-3/TRBV12-4	TRBJ2-5	ASSFGVPETQY
TRBV28	TRBJ2-2	ASTETMNTGELF
TRBV7-2	TRBJ2-2	ASSSLPGNTGELF
TRBV27	TRBJ2-6	ASSHPAPSGANVLT
TRBV27	TRBJ2-7	ASSLRTGGSEQY
TRBV7-2	TRBJ2-7	ASSLDLAGSGEQY
TRBV27	TRBJ2-1	ASNPGAVYNEQF
TRBV18	TRBJ2-2	ASSFRGADGGELF
TRBV10-3	TRBJ2-7	ATLPGQGIYEQY
TRBV7-2	TRBJ1-1	ASSSIQGQGSEAF
TRBV6-5	TRBJ2-3	ASSYSSRGSEDTQY
TRBV19	TRBJ2-2	ASSIGLAGAPNTGELF
TRBV18	TRBJ2-7	ASSPWTEAYEQY
TRBV19	TRBJ1-2	ASSIRKPESRNYGYT
TRBV5-1	TRBJ1-4	ASSLAAGRVQLF
TRBV5-1	TRBJ1-2	ASSLLGQANYGYT
TRBV9	TRBJ2-7	ASSAYGVSIHEQY
TRBV7-9	TRBJ1-5	ASSLGTGRNQPQH
TRBV28	TRBJ1-2	ASSLLGRLDGKANYGYT
TRBV3-1/TRBV3-2	TRBJ2-3	ASSQVNSGGDTQY
TRBV18	TRBJ1-3	ASSPPTGEGHTIY
TRBV5-1	TRBJ1-4	ASTDRAGEKLF
TRBV25-1	TRBJ1-1	ASSGRTGQNTEAF
TRBV7-9	TRBJ1-1	ASSSDRVAEAF
TRBV29-1	TRBJ2-3	SAGDRGGTSGSGAQY
TRBV4-2	TRBJ2-7	ASSQESVPSSYEQY
TRBV10-1	TRBJ1-2	ASSPEGWYGYT
TRBV27	TRBJ2-3	ASSLSGSPSTDTQY